This TCR beta chain was retrieved from a study of cytomegalovirus exposure and HLA in healthy donors. Overall study results and limits: In an earlier analysis, most TCR beta V segments were productive about 90% or about 30% of the time. Accurate prediction of HLA-A and HLA-B alleles (for most subjects) was reportedly achieved from TCR beta sequences. TRBV6-2, TRBV6-3 and some other V segments were unresolvable in 87-base-pair reads.

PCR involved 60 Vbeta and 13 Jbeta primers. The repertoire was sequenced with immunoSEQ multiplex PCR; TCRdb's copy has only in-frame clones and lacks some. Seen here are about 130,000 clones, about two thirds observed once, and the top ten hold around 3.7%. The CDR3 extends over 18 amino acids. The germline V gene encodes CDR1 MGHRA and CDR2 YSYEKL. Trimming removed 0 bases from V and 14 bases from J; junction bases left unmatched: 21. Details on this clone: Its antigen is currently unknown.

Each of the donors was a healthy bone marrow donor. This clonotype was obtained from a man aged 25 to 40 in good health and CMV-seronegative. Sequencing was carried out using PBMCs. The chain uses TRBV4-1 and TRBJ2-3; TRBD2 agrees at 9 bases. In DNA form, the CDR3 reads TGCGCCAGCAGCCAAGATATTGCGGGGGGGCCCAGGGGAAGTACACGGTATTTT. Protein product: CASSQDIAGGPRGSTRYF.